Below, 7 T cell receptor beta chains from the same sample are listed, as sequenced in a study of blood T cell repertoires in COVID-19. Profiling relied on immunoSEQ multiplex PCR, and the TCRdb table lists in-frame clones only, not all of them. The sample has roughly 110,000 clones; roughly 79% are singletons. Sequences were obtained from peripheral blood. The receptors originated from a human donor in a cohort sampled during active COVID-19.

Only one count was recorded for this clone. The V and J genes are TRBV6-5 and TRBJ1-6; 9 nucleotides match TRBD1. V shed 8 bases, J shed 1 base, and the junction held 3 bases outside the gene matches. Germline V gene lookup returns CDR1 MNHEY and CDR2 SVGAGI. The CDR3 consists of 15 residues. CDR3 in amino acids: CASGDRVSYNSPLHF. In DNA, the CDR3 is TGTGCCAGCGGGGACAGGGTATCCTATAATTCACCCCTCCACTTT.

The V and J genes are TRBV27 and TRBJ2-2; D is ambiguous. Germline V gives CDR1 MNHEY, CDR2 SMNVEV (reference sequence). The CDR3 spans 14 residues. V gave up 1 base and J gave up 1 base, with 4 bases separating them. The CDR3 bases are TGTGCCAGCAGTTTATTACTGAACACCGGGGAGCTGTTTTTT. Its protein product is CASSLLLNTGELFF.

This chain uses TRBV7-9 with TRBJ1-4; 7 positions match TRBD1. The CDR3 is made up of 16 amino acids. Trimming cost V 3 bases and J 4 bases; bases outside gene matches: 8. Germline V gene sequence: CDR1 SEHNR, CDR2 FQNEAQ (reference sequence). The CDR3 nucleotides read TGTGCCAGCAGCTTGGGGCCGACAGGGAATAATGAAAAACTGTTTTTT. It codes for CASSLGPTGNNEKLFF.

This clone was counted many times. V and J are TRBV15 and TRBJ1-1; TRBD1 matches 8 bases. The CDR3 has 17 residues. V shed 4 bases and J 1 base; nucleotides not matched to a gene: 11. CDR1 and CDR2 (germline): LNHNV, YYDKDF (reference sequence). For the CDR3, the DNA is TGTGCCACCAGCAACCCAGGACAGGGTCTTGCGAACACTGAAGCTTTCTTT. Protein product: CATSNPGQGLANTEAFF.

This chain's CDR3 is CASSYSRGSNQPQHF. Here the CDR3 DNA reads TGTGCCAGCAGTTACTCGCGGGGGAGCAATCAGCCCCAGCATTTT. The chain links TRBV6-5 to TRBJ1-5; the D gene is possibly TRBD1 (5 bases). The CDR3 spans 15 residues. Looked up from germline, CDR1 is MNHEY and CDR2 is SVGAGI. Between the trimmed V and J ends, which lost 0 bases and 1 base, there was a span of 7 bases.

The chain joins TRBV27 to TRBJ2-7; a possible D gene is TRBD2 (5 bases). V lost 3 bases to trimming and J lost 4 bases, with 16 bases between them. Germline CDR1 is MNHEY and CDR2 is SMNVEV (reference sequence). The CDR3 has 15 amino acids. In DNA, the CDR3 is TGTGCCAGCAGTTTCCGGGATTCTTCCGCGTACGAGCAGTACTTC. Encoded protein: CASSFRDSSAYEQYF.

The chain is built from TRBV6-5 and TRBJ1-2, with TRBD1 as a possible D gene (6 bases). Deletions cut 6 bases from V and 3 bases from J, with 17 bases between. CDR3 length equals 15 residues. Germline V gene data show CDR1 as MNHEY and CDR2 as SVGAGI. The CDR3 sequence: CASRQNRVDYYGYTF. The CDR3 DNA is TGTGCCAGCAGGCAAAACAGGGTGGATTACTATGGCTACACCTTC.